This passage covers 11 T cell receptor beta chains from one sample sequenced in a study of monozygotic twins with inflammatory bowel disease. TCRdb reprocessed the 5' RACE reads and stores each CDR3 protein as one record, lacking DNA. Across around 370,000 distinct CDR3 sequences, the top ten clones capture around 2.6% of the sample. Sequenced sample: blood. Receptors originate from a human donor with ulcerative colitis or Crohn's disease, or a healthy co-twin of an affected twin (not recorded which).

The CDR3 loop reads CASSFGHEQFF. The chain recombines TRBV12-3 or TRBV12-4 with TRBJ2-1. The CDR3 has 11 residues.

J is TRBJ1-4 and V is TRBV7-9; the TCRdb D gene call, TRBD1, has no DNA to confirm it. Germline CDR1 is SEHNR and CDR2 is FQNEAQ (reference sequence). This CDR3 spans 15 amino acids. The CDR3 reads CASSLGQGLNEKLFF.

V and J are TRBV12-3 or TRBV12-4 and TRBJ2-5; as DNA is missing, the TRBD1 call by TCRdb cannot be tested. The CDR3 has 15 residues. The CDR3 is CASSPIKGGKETQYF.

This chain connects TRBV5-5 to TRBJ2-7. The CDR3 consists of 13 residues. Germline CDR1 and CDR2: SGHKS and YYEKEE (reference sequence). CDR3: CASSSDGLGEQYF.

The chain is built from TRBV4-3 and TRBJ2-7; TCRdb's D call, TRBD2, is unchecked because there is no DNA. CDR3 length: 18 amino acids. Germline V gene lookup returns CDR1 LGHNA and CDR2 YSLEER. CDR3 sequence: CASSQVHPSGGSSYEQYF.

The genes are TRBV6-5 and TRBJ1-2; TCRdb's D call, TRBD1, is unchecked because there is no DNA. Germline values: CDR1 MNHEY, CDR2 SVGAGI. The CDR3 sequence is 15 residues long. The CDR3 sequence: CASSSTDRPNYGYTF.

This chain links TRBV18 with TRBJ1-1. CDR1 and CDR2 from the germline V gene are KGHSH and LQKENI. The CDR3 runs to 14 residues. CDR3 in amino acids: CASSPVTWTTEAFF.

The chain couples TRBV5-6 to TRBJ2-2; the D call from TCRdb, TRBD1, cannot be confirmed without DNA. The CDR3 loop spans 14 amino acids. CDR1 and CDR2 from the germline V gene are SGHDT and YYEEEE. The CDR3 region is CASSHPEYTGELFF. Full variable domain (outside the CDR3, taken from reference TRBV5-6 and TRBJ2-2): DAGVTQSPTHLIKTRGQQVTLRCSPKSGHDTVSWYQQALGQGPQFIFQYYEEEERQRGNFPDRFSGHQFPNYSSELNVNALLLGDSALYLCASSHPEYTGELFFGEGSRLTVL.

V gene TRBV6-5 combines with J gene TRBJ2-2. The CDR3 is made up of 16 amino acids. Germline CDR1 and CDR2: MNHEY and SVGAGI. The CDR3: CASSYSAVGVGGELFF.

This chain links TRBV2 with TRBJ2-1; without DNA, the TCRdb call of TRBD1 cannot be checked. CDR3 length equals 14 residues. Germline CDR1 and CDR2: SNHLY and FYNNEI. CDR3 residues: CANHRDRGYNEQFF. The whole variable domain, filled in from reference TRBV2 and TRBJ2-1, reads EPEVTQTPSHQVTQMGQEVILRCVPISNHLYFYWYRQILGQKVEFLVSFYNNEISEKSEIFDDQFSVERPDGSNFTLKIRSTKLEDSAMYFCANHRDRGYNEQFFGPGTRLTVL.

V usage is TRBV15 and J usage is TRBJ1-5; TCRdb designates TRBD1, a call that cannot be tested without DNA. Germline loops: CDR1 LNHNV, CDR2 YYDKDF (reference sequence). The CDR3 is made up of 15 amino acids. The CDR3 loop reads CATSRGGGLDQPQHF. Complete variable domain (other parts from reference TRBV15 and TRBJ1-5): DAMVIQNPRYQVTQFGKPVTLSCSQTLNHNVMYWYQQKSSQAPKLLFHYYDKDFNNEADTPDNFQSRRPNTSFCFLDIRSPGLGDTAMYLCATSRGGGLDQPQHFGDGTRLSIL.